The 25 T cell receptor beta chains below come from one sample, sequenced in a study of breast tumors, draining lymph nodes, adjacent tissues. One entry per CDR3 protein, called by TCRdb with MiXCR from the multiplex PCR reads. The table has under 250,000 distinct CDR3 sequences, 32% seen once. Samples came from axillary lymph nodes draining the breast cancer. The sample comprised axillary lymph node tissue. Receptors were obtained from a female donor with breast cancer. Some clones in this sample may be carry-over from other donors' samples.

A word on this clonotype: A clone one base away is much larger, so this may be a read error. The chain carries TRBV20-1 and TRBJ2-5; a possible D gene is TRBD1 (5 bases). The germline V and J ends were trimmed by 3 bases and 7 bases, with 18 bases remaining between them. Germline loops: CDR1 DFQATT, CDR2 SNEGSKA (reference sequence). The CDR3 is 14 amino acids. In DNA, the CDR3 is TGCAGTGCTAGGTATACCCTACTTGGGGCGACCCAGTACTTC. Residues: CSARYTLLGATQYF.

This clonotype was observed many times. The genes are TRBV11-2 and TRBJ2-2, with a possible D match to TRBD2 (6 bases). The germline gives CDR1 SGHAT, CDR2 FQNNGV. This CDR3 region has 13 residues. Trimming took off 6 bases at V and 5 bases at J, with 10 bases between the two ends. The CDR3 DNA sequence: TGTGCCAGCAGGGCGGGGCTAACCGGGGAGCTGTTTTTT. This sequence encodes CASRAGLTGELFF.

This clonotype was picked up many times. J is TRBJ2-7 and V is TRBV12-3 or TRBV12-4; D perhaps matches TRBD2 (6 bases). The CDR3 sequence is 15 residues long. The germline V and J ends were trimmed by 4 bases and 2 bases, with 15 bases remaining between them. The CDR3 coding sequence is TGTGCCAGCAGTTCCGGGGACTCCGGGGCCTACGAGCAGTACTTC. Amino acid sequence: CASSSGDSGAYEQYF.

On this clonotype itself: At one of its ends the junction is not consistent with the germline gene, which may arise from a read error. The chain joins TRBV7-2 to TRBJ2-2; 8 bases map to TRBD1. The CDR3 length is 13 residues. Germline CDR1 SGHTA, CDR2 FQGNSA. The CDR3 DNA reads TGTGCCAGCAGGGGACAGGAGACCGGGGGGCTGTTTTTT. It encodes CASRGQETGGLFF.

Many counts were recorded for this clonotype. CDR3 amino acids: CASSSQGVSSGNTIYF. The CDR3 DNA is TGCGCCAGCAGCTCACAGGGTGTTTCCTCTGGAAACACCATATATTTT. This chain uses TRBV5-1 with TRBJ1-3; D might be TRBD1 (6 bases). Deletions cut 3 bases from V and 0 bases from J, with 13 bases between. The CDR3 extends over 16 amino acids. From germline, CDR1 is SGHRS and CDR2 YFSETQ.

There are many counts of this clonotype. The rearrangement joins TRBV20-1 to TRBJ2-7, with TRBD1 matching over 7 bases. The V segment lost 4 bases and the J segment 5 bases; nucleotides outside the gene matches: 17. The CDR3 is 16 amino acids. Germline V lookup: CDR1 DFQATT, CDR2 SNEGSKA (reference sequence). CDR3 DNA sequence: TGCAGTGCTAAGAAAAGGGCCCTGGACAGGTCCCACGAGCAGTACTTC. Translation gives CSAKKRALDRSHEQYF.

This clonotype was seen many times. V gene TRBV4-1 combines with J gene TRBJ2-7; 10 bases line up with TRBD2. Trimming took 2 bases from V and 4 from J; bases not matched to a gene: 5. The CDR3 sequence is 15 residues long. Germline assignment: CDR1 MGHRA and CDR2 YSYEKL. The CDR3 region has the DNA TGCGCCAGCAGCCAATATGGTAGCGGGAGGTACGAGCAGTACTTC. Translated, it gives CASSQYGSGRYEQYF.

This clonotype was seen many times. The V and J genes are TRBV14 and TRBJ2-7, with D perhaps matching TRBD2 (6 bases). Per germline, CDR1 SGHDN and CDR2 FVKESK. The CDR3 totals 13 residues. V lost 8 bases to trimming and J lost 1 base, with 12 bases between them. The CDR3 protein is CASSQGGSYEQYF. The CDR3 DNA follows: TGTGCCAGCTCACAAGGAGGGTCCTACGAGCAGTACTTC.

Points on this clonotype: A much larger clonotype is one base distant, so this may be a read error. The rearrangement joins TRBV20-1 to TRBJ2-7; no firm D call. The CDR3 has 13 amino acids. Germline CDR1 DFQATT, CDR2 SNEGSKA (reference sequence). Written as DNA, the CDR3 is TGCAGTGCTAGAGGAATAAGCTCCTACGCGCAGTACTTC. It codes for CSARGISSYAQYF.

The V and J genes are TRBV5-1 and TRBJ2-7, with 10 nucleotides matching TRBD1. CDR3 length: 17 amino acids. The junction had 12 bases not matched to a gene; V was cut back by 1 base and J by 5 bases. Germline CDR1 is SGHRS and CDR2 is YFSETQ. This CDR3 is CASSLSSTGTGVHEQYF. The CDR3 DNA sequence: TGCGCCAGCAGCTTGTCGTCAACCGGGACAGGGGTCCACGAGCAGTACTTC.

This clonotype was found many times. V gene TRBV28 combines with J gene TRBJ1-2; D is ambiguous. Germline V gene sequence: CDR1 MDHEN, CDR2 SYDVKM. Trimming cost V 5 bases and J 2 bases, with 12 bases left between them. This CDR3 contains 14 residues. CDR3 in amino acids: CASSLYGGNYGYTF. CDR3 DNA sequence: TGTGCCAGCAGTCTCTACGGCGGGAACTATGGCTACACCTTC.

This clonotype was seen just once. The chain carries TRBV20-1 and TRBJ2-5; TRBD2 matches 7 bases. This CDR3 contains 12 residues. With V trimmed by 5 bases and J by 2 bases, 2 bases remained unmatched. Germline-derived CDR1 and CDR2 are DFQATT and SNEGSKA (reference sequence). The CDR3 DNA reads TGCAGTGCTGGGGGGGGACAAGAGACCCAGTACTTC. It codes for CSAGGGQETQYF.

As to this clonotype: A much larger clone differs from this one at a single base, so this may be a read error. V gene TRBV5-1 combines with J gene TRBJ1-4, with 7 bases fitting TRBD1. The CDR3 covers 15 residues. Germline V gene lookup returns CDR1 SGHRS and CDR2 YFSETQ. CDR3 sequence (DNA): TGCGCCAGCAGTTACAACGACAGGGCTAATGAAAAACTGTTGTTT. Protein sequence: CASSYNDRANEKLLF.

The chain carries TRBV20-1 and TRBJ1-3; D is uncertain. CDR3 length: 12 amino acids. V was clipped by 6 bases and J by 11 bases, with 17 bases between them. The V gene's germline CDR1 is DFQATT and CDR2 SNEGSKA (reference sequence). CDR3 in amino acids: CSASTSGRAIYF. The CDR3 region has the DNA TGCAGTGCCTCTACTAGCGGGAGGGCCATATATTTT.

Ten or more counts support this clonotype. CDR3 sequence (DNA): TGCAGCGTTGGGGGACTAGCGGGAGGGCCGGGCACCGGGGAGCTGTTTTTT. It encodes CSVGGLAGGPGTGELFF. This rearrangement joins TRBV29-1 to TRBJ2-2; 16 nucleotides line up with TRBD2. The CDR3 has 17 residues. Germline lookup yields CDR1 SQVTM and CDR2 ANQGSEA. Unmatched junction bases numbered 6, after V lost 4 bases and J lost 4 bases.

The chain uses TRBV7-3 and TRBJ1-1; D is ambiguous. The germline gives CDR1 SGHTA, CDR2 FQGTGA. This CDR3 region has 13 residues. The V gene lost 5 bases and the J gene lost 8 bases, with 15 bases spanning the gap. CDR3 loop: CASSRTLGNEAFF. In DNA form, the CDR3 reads TGTGCCAGCAGCCGGACTCTTGGAAACGAAGCTTTCTTT.

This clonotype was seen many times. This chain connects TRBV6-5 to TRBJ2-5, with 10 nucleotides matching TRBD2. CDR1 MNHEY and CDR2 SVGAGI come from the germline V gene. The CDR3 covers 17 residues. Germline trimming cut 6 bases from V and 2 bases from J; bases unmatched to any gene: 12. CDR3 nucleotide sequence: TGTGCCAGCAGGACCAGCGGGAGGGCCGGGGGTCAAGAGACCCAGTACTTC. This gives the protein CASRTSGRAGGQETQYF.

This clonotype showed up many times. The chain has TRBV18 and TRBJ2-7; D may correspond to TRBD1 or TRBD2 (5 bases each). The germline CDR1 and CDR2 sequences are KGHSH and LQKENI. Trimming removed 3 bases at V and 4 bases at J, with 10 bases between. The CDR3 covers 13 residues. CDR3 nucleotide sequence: TGTGCCAGCTCACCGGGACCTTTTTACGAGCAGTACTTC. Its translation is CASSPGPFYEQYF.

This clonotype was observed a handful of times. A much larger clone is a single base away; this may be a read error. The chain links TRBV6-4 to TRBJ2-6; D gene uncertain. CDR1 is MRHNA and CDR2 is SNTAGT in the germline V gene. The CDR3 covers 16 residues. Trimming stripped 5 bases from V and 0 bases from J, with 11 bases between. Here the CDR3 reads CASSQQLASGANVLTF. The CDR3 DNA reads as TGTGCCAGCAGTCAGCAGCTCGCCTCTGGGGCCAACGTCCTGACTTTC.

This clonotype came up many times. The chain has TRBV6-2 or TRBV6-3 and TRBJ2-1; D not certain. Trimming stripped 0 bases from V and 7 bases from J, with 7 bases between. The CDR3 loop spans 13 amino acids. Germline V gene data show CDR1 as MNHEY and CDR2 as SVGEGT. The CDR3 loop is CASSYSFENEQFF. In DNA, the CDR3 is TGTGCCAGCAGTTACTCTTTCGAGAATGAGCAGTTCTTC.

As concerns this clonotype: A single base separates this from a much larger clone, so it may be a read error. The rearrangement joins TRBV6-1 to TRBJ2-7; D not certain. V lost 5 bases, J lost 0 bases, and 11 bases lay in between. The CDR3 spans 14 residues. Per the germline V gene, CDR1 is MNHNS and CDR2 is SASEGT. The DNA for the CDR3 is TGTGCCAGCAGTCAAAGTTGGGGCTCCTACGAGCAGTACTTC. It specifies CASSQSWGSYEQYF.

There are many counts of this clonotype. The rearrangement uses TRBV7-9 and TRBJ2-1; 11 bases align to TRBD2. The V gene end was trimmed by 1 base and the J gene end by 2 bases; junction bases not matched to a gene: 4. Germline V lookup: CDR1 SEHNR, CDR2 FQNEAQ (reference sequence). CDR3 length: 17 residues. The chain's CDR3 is CASSLVGTSGTYNEQFF. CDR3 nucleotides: TGTGCCAGCAGCTTAGTCGGGACTAGCGGAACCTACAATGAGCAGTTCTTC.

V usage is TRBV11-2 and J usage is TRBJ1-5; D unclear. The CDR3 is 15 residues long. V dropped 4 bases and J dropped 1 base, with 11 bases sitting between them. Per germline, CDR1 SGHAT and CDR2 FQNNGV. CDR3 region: CASSSREGSNQPQHF. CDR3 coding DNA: TGTGCCAGCAGCTCCCGAGAGGGCAGCAATCAGCCCCAGCATTTT.

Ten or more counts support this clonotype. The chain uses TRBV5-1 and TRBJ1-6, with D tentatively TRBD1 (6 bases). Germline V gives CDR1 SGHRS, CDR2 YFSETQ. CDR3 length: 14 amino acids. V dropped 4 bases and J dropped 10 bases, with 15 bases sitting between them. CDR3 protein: CASSLDRVKSPLHF. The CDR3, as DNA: TGCGCCAGCAGCCTGGACAGAGTAAAGTCACCCCTCCACTTT.

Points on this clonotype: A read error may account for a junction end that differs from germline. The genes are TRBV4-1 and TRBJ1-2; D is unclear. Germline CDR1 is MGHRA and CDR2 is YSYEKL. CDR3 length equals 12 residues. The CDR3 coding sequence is TGTGCCAGCAGCTTGGAAACTAGCGGCTACACCTTC. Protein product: CASSLETSGYTF.